The rows below give T cell receptor beta chains drawn from one sample of a study of shared clonotypes between healthy human individuals. The method was immunoSEQ multiplex PCR; TCRdb's version includes in-frame clones alone and lacks a portion of them. The data hold some 530,000 clones, with 81% observed a single time. The source material was PBMCs. These receptors all come from a woman between 40 and 50 years old in good health. Some clones in this sample may be carry-over from other donors' samples. The CDR3 runs from the conserved cysteine through the conserved F or W. Each record gives: J gene, clone size, D gene, V gene, CDR3 protein, CDR3 DNA. A D gene is named only where the DNA matches it firmly. Clone sizes are given selectively: once, few, many, or a class where the clone is expanded.

TRBJ2-1	.	TRBD1	TRBV4-2	CASSQEAGQGANEQFF	TGTGCCAGCAGCCAAGAGGCGGGACAGGGGGCAAATGAGCAGTTCTTC
TRBJ1-5	.	TRBD1	TRBV9	CASSVVWRTGVSQPQHF	TGTGCCAGCAGCGTAGTGTGGAGGACAGGGGTAAGTCAGCCCCAGCATTTT
TRBJ1-5	few	.	TRBV29-1	CSVEAANGPQHF	TGCAGCGTTGAAGCTGCGAACGGACCCCAGCATTTT
TRBJ2-1	.	.	TRBV20-1	CSVQSFNEQFF	TGCAGTGTCCAGAGTTTCAATGAGCAGTTCTTC
TRBJ2-3	.	.	TRBV11-3	CASRQGNADTQYF	TGTGCCAGCCGTCAGGGTAACGCAGATACGCAGTATTTT
TRBJ1-2	once	.	TRBV6-1	CASSEYQGQAYGYTF	TGTGCCAGCAGTGAATACCAGGGGCAGGCCTATGGCTACACCTTC
TRBJ2-4	.	TRBD2	TRBV4-1	CASSQELAGGQNIQYF	TGCGCCAGCAGCCAAGAGCTAGCGGGAGGGCAAAACATTCAGTACTTC
TRBJ2-1	many	.	TRBV5-1	CASSLQGSSYNEQFF	TGCGCCAGCAGCTTGCAGGGTAGCTCCTACAATGAGCAGTTCTTC
TRBJ1-2	.	.	TRBV9	CASSVSGDVFGGYTF	TGTGCCAGCAGCGTCTCAGGGGATGTTTTCGGTGGCTACACCTTC
TRBJ2-1	.	TRBD1	TRBV27	CASSLSGQGGRYEQFF	TGTGCCAGCAGTTTATCGGGACAGGGGGGTAGATATGAGCAGTTCTTC
TRBJ2-5	.	TRBD1	TRBV7-6	CASSPGQKETQYF	TGTGCCAGCAGCCCGGGACAGAAAGAGACCCAGTACTTC
TRBJ2-1	few	TRBD1	TRBV5-1	CASSRAPGQGGDEQFF	TGCGCCAGCAGCCGAGCCCCGGGACAGGGAGGGGATGAGCAGTTCTTC
TRBJ2-7	.	TRBD1	TRBV7-9	CASSPGQGLEQYF	TGTGCCAGCAGCCCAGGACAGGGTCTCGAGCAGTACTTC
TRBJ2-2	.	TRBD1	TRBV25-1	CASSDSKTGAFGELFF	TGTGCCAGCAGTGATTCAAAGACAGGGGCCTTTGGGGAGCTGTTTTTT
TRBJ1-4	.	.	TRBV5-4	CASSFSGTSSDEKLFF	TGTGCCAGCAGCTTCTCAGGGACATCCTCGGATGAAAAACTGTTTTTT
TRBJ2-5	.	.	TRBV11-2	CASSLDRSGWALGETQYF	TGTGCCAGCAGCTTAGATAGAAGCGGGTGGGCCTTGGGGGAGACCCAGTACTTC
TRBJ1-2	.	TRBD1	TRBV12-5	CASGSPGQGDYGYTF	TGTGCTAGTGGTTCACCGGGACAGGGAGACTATGGCTACACCTTC
TRBJ2-2	.	.	TRBV7-2	CASSTADGELFF	TGTGCCAGCAGTACAGCTGACGGGGAGCTGTTTTTT
TRBJ1-2	many	.	TRBV5-1	CASSLANYGYTF	TGCGCCAGCAGCTTGGCTAACTATGGCTACACCTTC
TRBJ1-2	.	TRBD1	TRBV6-5	CASSWDSHYGYTF	TGTGCCAGCAGCTGGGACAGCCACTATGGCTACACCTTC
TRBJ1-1	.	.	TRBV2	CASGGLPGRRNTEAFF	TGTGCCAGCGGGGGGCTTCCGGGACGCAGGAACACTGAAGCTTTCTTT
TRBJ2-7	once	TRBD1	TRBV6-1	CASSFDRAYEQYF	TGTGCCAGCAGCTTTGACAGGGCCTACGAGCAGTACTTC
TRBJ2-2	many	.	TRBV7-9	CASKSINTGELFF	TGTGCCAGCAAGTCCATAAACACCGGGGAGCTGTTTTTT
TRBJ2-7	.	TRBD2	TRBV5-1	CASSLGNSGSGYEQYF	TGCGCCAGCAGCTTGGGGAATAGCGGGAGTGGGTACGAGCAGTACTTC
TRBJ2-7	.	.	TRBV10-1	CASSPARGGQHEQYF	TGCGCCAGCTCCCCGGCGCGGGGCGGCCAGCACGAGCAGTACTTC
TRBJ2-7	.	.	TRBV27	CASSRQGGPYEQYF	TGTGCCAGCAGCCGACAGGGAGGACCCTACGAGCAGTACTTC
TRBJ1-4	.	.	TRBV18	CASSPSGGGADEKLFF	TGTGCCAGCTCACCCTCGGGAGGCGGTGCGGATGAAAAACTGTTTTTT
TRBJ1-4	once	.	TRBV5-1	CASSLVGLDEKLFF	TGCGCCAGCAGCTTGGTGGGGTTGGATGAAAAACTGTTTTTT
TRBJ1-4	.	TRBD1	TRBV5-4	CASSPDRSTNEKLFF	TGTGCCAGCAGCCCGGACAGGTCAACTAATGAAAAACTGTTTTTT
TRBJ2-7	.	.	TRBV15	CATSRGVGSYEQYF	TGTGCCACCAGCAGAGGGGTCGGCTCCTACGAGCAGTACTTC
TRBJ2-7	.	.	TRBV5-4	CASSDRDPPYEQYF	TGTGCCAGCAGCGACCGGGACCCTCCCTACGAGCAGTACTTC
TRBJ2-2	.	.	TRBV7-2	CASSLAGGTNTGELFF	TGTGCCAGCAGCTTAGCGGGAGGAACGAACACCGGGGAGCTGTTTTTT
TRBJ2-1	once	TRBD2	TRBV2	CASSVGLAGGGEQFF	TGTGCCAGCAGTGTAGGACTAGCGGGAGGGGGTGAGCAGTTCTTC
TRBJ2-7	.	.	TRBV11-3	CASSLVPPFDRSGSYEQYF	TGTGCCAGCAGCTTAGTACCCCCCTTTGACAGGTCCGGCTCCTACGAGCAGTACTTC
TRBJ2-5	.	.	TRBV5-6	CASSKKNEETQYF	TGTGCCAGCAGCAAGAAGAACGAAGAGACCCAGTACTTC
TRBJ2-7	.	.	TRBV25-1	CASWGTTGVNYEQYF	TGTGCCAGCTGGGGGACGACAGGCGTCAACTACGAGCAGTACTTC
TRBJ1-2	once	.	TRBV2	CASSESGQTYGYTF	TGTGCCAGCAGTGAAAGCGGGCAGACCTATGGCTACACCTTC
TRBJ2-7	.	TRBD2	TRBV6-1	CASSEEPQLAGGREQYF	TGTGCCAGCAGTGAAGAGCCCCAACTAGCGGGAGGGCGTGAGCAGTACTTC
TRBJ1-5	once	.	TRBV5-8	CASSLAPGRNQPQHF	TGTGCCAGCAGCTTGGCTCCAGGGCGCAATCAGCCCCAGCATTTT
TRBJ2-3	.	.	TRBV2	CASTKLGGRTDTQYF	TGTGCCAGCACTAAACTGGGGGGGCGAACAGATACGCAGTATTTT
TRBJ2-5	.	TRBD2	TRBV5-1	CASSWPPGLAVQETQYF	TGCGCCAGCAGCTGGCCCCCGGGACTAGCGGTACAAGAGACCCAGTACTTC
TRBJ2-5	once	TRBD2	TRBV4-1	CASSQLAGQARGETQYF	TGCGCCAGCAGCCAACTAGCGGGACAAGCTCGGGGAGAGACCCAGTACTTC
TRBJ2-3	.	TRBD2	TRBV4-1	CASSQEPAGPSTDTQYF	TGCGCCAGCAGCCAAGAACCAGCGGGGCCTAGCACAGATACGCAGTATTTT
TRBJ1-3	.	.	TRBV5-4	CASSLDGSSSGNTIYF	TGTGCCAGCAGCTTGGACGGATCCTCCTCTGGAAACACCATATATTTT
TRBJ2-1	.	TRBD2	TRBV5-8	CASSLGTSGYNEQFF	TGTGCCAGCAGCTTAGGGACTAGCGGATACAATGAGCAGTTCTTC
TRBJ1-2	.	.	TRBV19	CASSIQGGNYGYTF	TGTGCCAGTAGTATACAAGGCGGAAACTATGGCTACACCTTC
TRBJ2-2	few	.	TRBV7-3	CASSLTSSSGTGELFF	TGTGCCAGCAGCTTAACGAGTAGCTCGGGCACCGGGGAGCTGTTTTTT
TRBJ1-1	.	.	TRBV19	CASSIGQTEAFF	TGTGCCAGTAGTATTGGGCAGACTGAAGCTTTCTTT